These 29 T cell receptor beta chains came from one sample sequenced in a study of Graves' ophthalmopathy and Graves' hyperthyroidism. RNA served as the template for amplifying TCR beta CDR3 regions. A first-round RT-PCR used HTBI primers, followed by a second-round multiplex PCR. Each CDR3 protein is one row after TCRdb ran MiXCR on the multiplex PCR reads. In the table there are roughly 1.1 million distinct CDR3 sequences, 35% to 45% of which are singletons. The sequenced material came from peripheral blood or thyroid tissue (not recorded which). The origin of the receptors is an adult man with Graves' hyperthyroidism.

This rearrangement joins TRBV5-1 to TRBJ2-7, with D perhaps TRBD2 (6 bases). The CDR3 contains 16 residues. Germline CDR1 SGHRS, CDR2 YFSETQ. The V gene lost 5 bases and the J gene lost 4 bases, with 22 bases spanning the gap. CDR3 protein: CASSKVQNPSVYEQYF. CDR3 DNA sequence: TGCGCCAGCAGTAAGGTACAGAATCCTAGCGTGTACGAGCAGTACTTC.

The V and J genes are TRBV7-9 and TRBJ1-5; D not resolved. Trimming cost V 3 bases and J 5 bases, with 11 bases left between them. CDR3 length: 14 residues. In germline, CDR1 is SEHNR, CDR2 FQNEAQ (reference sequence). Here the CDR3 reads CASSFPNSDQPQHF. Written as DNA, the CDR3 is TGTGCCAGCAGCTTTCCGAATTCCGATCAGCCCCAGCATTTT. Filled out from reference TRBV7-9 and TRBJ1-5, the complete variable domain reads DTGVSQNPRHKITKRGQNVTFRCDPISEHNRLYWYRQTLGQGPEFLTYFQNEAQLEKSRLLSDRFSAERPKGSFSTLEIQRTEQGDSAMYLCASSFPNSDQPQHFGDGTRLSIL.

This clonotype appeared many times. V is TRBV19 and J is TRBJ1-6; TRBD1 matches at 7 bases. CDR3 length equals 15 residues. The V gene end was trimmed by 6 bases and the J gene end by 8 bases; junction bases not matched to a gene: 10. CDR1 LNHDA and CDR2 SQIVND come from the germline V gene (reference sequence). The CDR3 is CASRRTGGVYSPLHF. CDR3 nucleotide sequence: TGTGCCAGTAGACGGACAGGCGGGGTGTATTCACCCCTCCACTTT.

On this clonotype: This may be a read error, as it is one base from a much larger clone. V and J are TRBV7-2 and TRBJ2-2; D possibly matches TRBD1 or TRBD2 (5 bases each). The CDR3 extends over 15 amino acids. Germline CDR1 and CDR2: SGHTA and FQGNSA. With 0 bases removed from V and 6 bases from J, the gap between germline ends came to 11 bases. In DNA form, the CDR3 reads TGTGCCAGCAGCTTAGCGATTTCGGGGCCCGGGGAGCTGTTTTTT. The encoded protein is CASSLAISGPGELFF.

There are many counts of this clonotype. V usage is TRBV14 and J usage is TRBJ1-1, with TRBD1 matching 11 bases. Germline V gene data show CDR1 as SGHDN and CDR2 as FVKESK. CDR3 length: 14 amino acids. The trim removed 10 bases at V and 0 bases at J, leaving 4 bases unmatched. The CDR3 reads CATWDRGMNTEAFF. Written as DNA, the CDR3 is TGTGCCACCTGGGACAGGGGGATGAACACTGAAGCTTTCTTT. Drawing the rest from reference TRBV14 and TRBJ1-1, the complete variable domain is EAGVTQFPSHSVIEKGQTVTLRCDPISGHDNLYWYRRVMGKEIKFLLHFVKESKQDESGMPNNRFLAERTGGTYSTLKVQPAELEDSGVYFCATWDRGMNTEAFFGQGTRLTVV.

The chain links TRBV7-3 to TRBJ2-7; D not resolved. Between the trimmed V and J ends, which lost 5 bases and 5 bases, there was a span of 16 bases. This CDR3 has 14 residues. Germline lookup yields CDR1 SGHTA and CDR2 FQGTGA. CDR3 nucleotide sequence: TGTGCCAGCAGCCAACCCCTGCGGCGTCACGAGCAGTACTTC. It codes for CASSQPLRRHEQYF.

Many counts were recorded for this clonotype. The genes are TRBV5-4 and TRBJ2-5, with no clear D. CDR3 length: 14 amino acids. Germline V lookup: CDR1 SGHNT, CDR2 YYREEE (reference sequence). Trimming shortened V by 0 bases and J by 2 bases, and 8 bases separated the two germline ends. CDR3 amino acids: CASSLVGHQETQYF. The CDR3 region has the DNA TGTGCCAGCAGCTTGGTCGGCCATCAAGAGACCCAGTACTTC.

This clonotype was found many times. The chain is built from TRBV3-1 and TRBJ1-1; D not certain. Germline V lookup: CDR1 LGHDT, CDR2 YNNKEL (reference sequence). With 0 bases removed from V and 9 bases from J, the gap between germline ends came to 8 bases. The CDR3 is 12 residues long. The CDR3 loop reads CASSQDWRKAFF. CDR3 nucleotide sequence: TGTGCCAGCAGCCAAGATTGGAGGAAAGCTTTCTTT.

Comments on this clonotype: The junction differs from germline at one of its ends, possibly a read error. The V call is TRBV3-1, the J call TRBJ2-5, with a possible D match to TRBD2 (7 bases). Germline V CDR1 and CDR2: LGHDT, YNNKEL (reference sequence). The CDR3 totals 15 residues. In nucleotides, the CDR3 is TGTGCCAACAGCCAAGGTGGGAGGGGGACAGAGACCCAGTACTTC. Translating it yields CANSQGGRGTETQYF.

Comments on this clonotype: The conserved phenylalanine or tryptophan is not found at the CDR3 terminus, so this likely reflects a read error. No DNA is shown, since the ends of the CDR3 on it are uncertain; the CDR3 is the one TCRdb lists. This chain joins TRBV14 and TRBJ1-1; TRBD1 is taken as the D call from the table, unchecked against the DNA. Per the germline V gene, CDR1 is SGHDN and CDR2 is FVKESK. The CDR3 is 9 residues long, counting both termini. This CDR3 is CASSQAARG.

This clonotype was picked up many times. V gene TRBV20-1 combines with J gene TRBJ1-5; D is unclear. The CDR3 length is 17 residues. CDR1 and CDR2 (germline): DFQATT, SNEGSKA (reference sequence). V shed 3 bases and J shed 4 bases, with 22 bases lying between them. CDR3 bases: TGCAGTGCTAGTCAGCTCTTTGTGAGGGATTCTAATCAGCCCCAGCATTTT. Translated: CSASQLFVRDSNQPQHF.

This clonotype showed up many times. The V and J genes are TRBV29-1 and TRBJ2-2; D is ambiguous. CDR1 and CDR2 (germline): SQVTM, ANQGSEA. This CDR3 spans 12 amino acids. Trimming left V 4 bases short and J 8 bases short, with 11 bases between. For the CDR3, the DNA is TGCAGCGTTGTCGAGGCGACGGGGGAGCTGTTTTTT. Translating it yields CSVVEATGELFF.

V usage is TRBV19 and J usage is TRBJ1-1; TRBD1 agrees at 7 bases. The ends lost 2 bases at V and 0 bases at J; junction bases unmatched: 15. The V gene's germline CDR1 is LNHDA and CDR2 SQIVND (reference sequence). The CDR3 loop spans 19 amino acids. CDR3: CASSIFTGAHAPLNTEAFF. Here the CDR3 DNA reads TGTGCCAGTAGTATATTTACAGGGGCCCACGCCCCCCTGAACACTGAAGCTTTCTTT.

This clonotype has at least ten counts. This chain connects TRBV7-2 to TRBJ2-7; no firm D call. V was cut by 3 bases and J by 0 bases, with 9 bases left in between. The CDR3 length is 14 residues. From germline, CDR1 is SGHTA and CDR2 FQGNSA. This CDR3 is CASSFRPSSYEQYF. CDR3 DNA sequence: TGTGCCAGCAGCTTCAGACCGAGCTCCTACGAGCAGTACTTC.

The genes are TRBV19 and TRBJ1-1; D unresolved. With 9 bases removed from V and 4 bases from J, the gap between germline ends came to 18 bases. Germline lookup yields CDR1 LNHDA and CDR2 SQIVND (reference sequence). The CDR3 is 14 amino acids. In nucleotides, the CDR3 is TGTGCCAGCGAAGACTCCCCTGGTGGCACTGAAGCTTTCTTT. The encoded protein is CASEDSPGGTEAFF.

This clonotype was recorded many times. This sequence joins TRBV7-9 and TRBJ1-1; the D is unclear. The CDR3 runs to 14 residues. The ends were cut back, 5 bases at V and 7 bases at J, with 17 bases in the middle. CDR1 is SEHNR, CDR2 FQNEAQ, per germline (reference sequence). CDR3 sequence reads: CASSTPGRRIEAFF. CDR3 in DNA: TGTGCCAGCAGCACCCCCGGCAGACGGATTGAAGCTTTCTTT.

This clonotype was observed at least ten times. The genes are TRBV12-3 or TRBV12-4 and TRBJ2-6, with D unclear. Deletions cut 6 bases from V and 0 bases from J, with 18 bases between. CDR3 length: 18 residues. CDR3 in amino acids: CASSPFGQESSGANVLTF. CDR3 coding DNA: TGTGCCAGCAGCCCCTTTGGGCAAGAGAGCTCTGGGGCCAACGTCCTGACTTTC.

This clonotype was counted between two and nine times. This chain links TRBV20-1 with TRBJ1-5; D may be TRBD1 (5 bases). V was trimmed by 2 bases and J by 2 bases, leaving 22 bases between them. The CDR3 extends over 18 amino acids. Germline V gene sequence: CDR1 DFQATT, CDR2 SNEGSKA (reference sequence). CDR3 DNA sequence: TGCAGTGCTAGAACCCGGGACCCGGGGATTGAGGGCAATCAGCCCCAGCATTTT. It codes for CSARTRDPGIEGNQPQHF.

This clonotype was observed at least ten times. The rearrangement joins TRBV10-3 to TRBJ2-5, with D unresolved. CDR1 and CDR2 (germline): ENHRY, SYGVKD. CDR3 size: 12 residues. V was cut by 0 bases and J by 5 bases, with 4 bases left in between. The CDR3 spells CAISESQETQYF. As DNA, the CDR3 is TGTGCCATCAGTGAGTCCCAGGAGACCCAGTACTTC.

This clonotype appeared many times. The chain couples TRBV7-9 to TRBJ1-2; D is ambiguous. Germline V gene lookup returns CDR1 SEHNR and CDR2 FQNEAQ (reference sequence). Trimming took off 4 bases at V and 4 bases at J, with 4 bases between the two ends. The CDR3 is 11 residues long. CDR3 sequence: CASSWIYGYTF. The DNA of the CDR3 is TGTGCCAGCAGCTGGATCTATGGCTACACCTTC.

The chain couples TRBV7-9 to TRBJ1-2; TRBD1 aligns across 11 bases. Germline loops: CDR1 SEHNR, CDR2 FQNEAQ (reference sequence). CDR3 length: 15 amino acids. V was pared by 5 bases and J by 2 bases, with 4 bases of the junction left unmatched. For the CDR3, the DNA is TGTGCCAGCAGCCAGTGGACAGGGGGCAACTATGGCTACACCTTC. It encodes CASSQWTGGNYGYTF.

This clonotype came up a few times. The chain employs TRBV19 and TRBJ1-5; D is uncertain. Germline CDR1 is LNHDA and CDR2 is SQIVND (reference sequence). Trimming removed 9 bases at V and 0 bases at J, with 15 bases between. CDR3 length: 15 residues. The CDR3 DNA sequence: TGTGCCAGCAGTTTATCCGCGTATAGCAATCAGCCCCAGCATTTT. This codes for CASSLSAYSNQPQHF.

In this sample, this clonotype turned up many times. The chain carries TRBV2 and TRBJ1-2, with unresolved D. Germline V gene data show CDR1 as SNHLY and CDR2 as FYNNEI. Trimming left V 6 bases short and J 7 bases short, with 27 bases between. This CDR3 has 17 amino acids. This CDR3 is CASSAQAYRSTSGGYTF. CDR3 sequence (DNA): TGTGCCAGCAGCGCACAAGCATACCGGTCCACCTCGGGTGGCTACACCTTC.

This clonotype was seen ten or more times. The chain couples TRBV11-2 to TRBJ2-5; tentatively, D is TRBD2 (6 bases). The V end was cut by 6 bases, the J end by 4 bases, with 21 bases between. The CDR3 sequence is 16 residues long. Germline assignment: CDR1 SGHAT and CDR2 FQNNGV. Here the CDR3 DNA reads TGTGCCAGCAGACTCAACGAAGGTTCGGAGGGAGAGACCCAGTACTTC. The encoded protein is CASRLNEGSEGETQYF. Full variable domain (remainder filled in from reference TRBV11-2 and TRBJ2-5): EAGVAQSPRYKIIEKRQSVAFWCNPISGHATLYWYQQILGQGPKLLIQFQNNGVVDDSQLPKDRFSAERLKGVDSTLKIQPAKLEDSAVYLCASRLNEGSEGETQYFGPGTRLLVL.

The rearrangement uses TRBV29-1 and TRBJ1-5, with TRBD1 matching over 9 bases. The germline gives CDR1 SQVTM, CDR2 ANQGSEA. The CDR3 covers 14 residues. CDR3 nucleotides: TGCAGTCTAGGGACAGGGATAGCAAGTCAGCCCCAGCATTTT. This sequence encodes CSLGTGIASQPQHF.

As regards this clonotype: An end of the junction differs from the germline gene, which may be a read error. The chain combines TRBV7-9 with TRBJ1-3; TRBD1 might be the D (6 bases). CDR3 size: 15 residues. The germline V gene encodes CDR1 SEHNR and CDR2 FQNEAQ (reference sequence). The chain's CDR3 is CASSPGATSGNTTYF. CDR3 nucleotides: TGTGCCAGCAGCCCAGGGGCGACCTCTGGAAACACCACATATTTT.

The rearrangement links TRBV3-1 to TRBJ2-7; no clear D. V gave up 2 bases and J gave up 3 bases, with 11 bases separating them. The V gene's germline CDR1 is LGHDT and CDR2 YNNKEL (reference sequence). The CDR3 covers 14 residues. The CDR3 loop is CASSQFGSLYEQYF. The DNA of the CDR3 is TGTGCCAGCAGCCAATTTGGCAGCCTCTACGAGCAGTACTTC.

In its sample, this clonotype was seen many times. This sequence joins TRBV19 and TRBJ2-7, with TRBD1 matching over 9 bases. Germline loops: CDR1 LNHDA, CDR2 SQIVND (reference sequence). V dropped 9 bases and J dropped 0; count of bases not matched to a gene: 9. This CDR3 region has 15 residues. CDR3 region: CASSPGTGSSYEQYF. The CDR3 bases are TGTGCCAGCAGCCCCGGGACAGGGAGCTCCTACGAGCAGTACTTC.

The rearrangement uses TRBV6-5 and TRBJ1-5; 7 nucleotides line up with TRBD1. The J segment lost 10 bases and the V segment lost 4 bases, leaving 10 bases of the junction unmatched. The CDR3 is 14 amino acids. Germline V CDR1 and CDR2: MNHEY, SVGAGI. CDR3 DNA: TGTGCCAGCAGTTTAACCAATAACAGGGGCCCCCAGCATTTT. Protein: CASSLTNNRGPQHF.